Described below is a single T cell receptor (beta chain) sequence and its context. The antigen is unknown. Every TCR library consumed about 3,800 ng of total RNA. With eight separate reactions per sample, the authors made cDNA. After re-calling the 5' RACE reads, TCRdb lists one entry per CDR3 protein, DNA absent. Its clone listing holds approximately 380,000 distinct CDR3 sequences. The data are from a study of monozygotic twins with inflammatory bowel disease. This CDR3 contains 15 residues. The germline V gene encodes CDR1 SGHTA and CDR2 FQGNSA. Broader study findings: The analysis yielded no support for one strong signal or clonotype associated with IBD. The co-twins with IBD showed lower TCRbeta diversity (inverse Simpson) than their healthy siblings.

The clonotype comes from a human donor with ulcerative colitis or Crohn's disease, or a healthy co-twin of an affected twin (not recorded which). Sequencing was done on a sample of blood. This chain links TRBV7-2 with TRBJ2-7; TCRdb's assignment of TRBD1 cannot be checked, as there is no DNA. CDR3 sequence: CASQDVRPGGYEQYF.